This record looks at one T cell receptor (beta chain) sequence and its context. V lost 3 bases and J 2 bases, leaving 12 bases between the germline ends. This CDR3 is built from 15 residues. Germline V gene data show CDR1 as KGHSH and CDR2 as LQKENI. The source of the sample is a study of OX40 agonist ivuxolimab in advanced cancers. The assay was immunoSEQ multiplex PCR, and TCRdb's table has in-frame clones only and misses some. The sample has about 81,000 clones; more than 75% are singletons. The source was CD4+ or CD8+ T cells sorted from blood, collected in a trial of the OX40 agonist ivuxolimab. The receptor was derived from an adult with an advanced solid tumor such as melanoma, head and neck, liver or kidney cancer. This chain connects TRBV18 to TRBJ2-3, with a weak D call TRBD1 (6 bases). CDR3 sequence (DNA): TGTGCCAGCTCACCCGACAGGCTAACCACAGATACGCAGTATTTT. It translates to CASSPDRLTTDTQYF.